The T cell receptor (beta chain) under discussion was sequenced for a study of cytomegalovirus exposure and HLA in healthy donors. The overall study: Researchers previously reported finding 100 million or so unique TCR beta sequences from around 200 million T cells.

The CDR3 is 13 amino acids. The V gene lost 11 bases and the J gene lost 5 bases, with 18 bases spanning the gap. This clone has just a few counts. Amplification used 60 Vbeta primers and 13 Jbeta primers. Profiled with immunoSEQ multiplex PCR; TCRdb holds only in-frame clones, not every one. This table holds 150,000 to 200,000 clones, roughly four fifths found once. Material for sequencing was PBMCs. The sequence was collected from a middle-aged woman in good health and CMV-seronegative. The rearrangement uses TRBV23-1 and TRBJ1-1, with D possibly TRBD1 on 6 matching bases. TRBV23-1 is known as an ORF, though its function is uncertain. CDR3 region: CAPGAREGTEAFF. DNA of the CDR3: TGCGCCCCAGGGGCCAGGGAGGGTACTGAAGCTTTCTTT.